Presented here are 10 T cell receptor beta chains from one specimen sequenced in a study of early T cells in non-severe SARS-CoV-2 infection. MiXCR, run by TCRdb on the 5' RACE reads, gives a single entry per CDR3 protein. The sample carries approximately 50,000 distinct CDR3 sequences, approximately 8.5% recorded once. The sample comprised whole blood. These receptor sequences come from an adult who was a healthcare worker with PCR-confirmed SARS-CoV-2 infection or an uninfected control (not recorded which).

The table lists this clonotype with many counts. V and J are TRBV7-9 and TRBJ2-7; D might be TRBD1 or TRBD2, each matching 5 bases. Looked up from germline, CDR1 is SEHNR and CDR2 is FQNEAQ (reference sequence). The V end was cut by 5 bases, the J end by 6 bases, with 20 bases between. This CDR3 is built from 15 residues. The CDR3 bases are TGTGCCAGCAGCCCGAAGGGACCCCAACGGGGCGAGCAGTACTTC. Translation: CASSPKGPQRGEQYF.

This clonotype occurred many times. The chain recombines TRBV9 with TRBJ1-1, with D maybe TRBD1 (6 bases). V lost 2 bases to trimming and J lost 1 base, with 12 bases between them. Germline lookup yields CDR1 SGDLS and CDR2 YYNGEE. CDR3 length: 15 residues. In DNA, the CDR3 is TGTGCCAGCAGCGTCGAAGGACAGTCGAACACTGAAGCTTTCTTT. It specifies CASSVEGQSNTEAFF.

CDR3 sequence (DNA): TGTGCCAGCAGCTTTAACCAGGGAGTAACTGAAGCTTTCTTT. Its protein product is CASSFNQGVTEAFF. This sequence joins TRBV7-2 and TRBJ1-1; D perhaps matches TRBD1 (5 bases). Germline values: CDR1 SGHTA, CDR2 FQGNSA. The V end was cut by 3 bases, the J end by 5 bases, with 13 bases between. The CDR3 runs to 14 residues.

This chain links TRBV6-5 with TRBJ1-1; D gene uncertain. Germline V lookup: CDR1 MNHEY, CDR2 SVGAGI. The length of the CDR3 is 14 residues. Trimming took 6 bases from V and 3 from J, leaving 14 bases between them. For the CDR3, the DNA is TGTGCCAGCAGACTGACCGGATCTTACACTGAAGCTTTCTTT. Protein sequence: CASRLTGSYTEAFF.

This chain joins TRBV5-6 and TRBJ2-5, with D possibly matching TRBD1 (5 bases). Germline V gene sequence: CDR1 SGHDT, CDR2 YYEEEE. V lost 4 bases, J lost 1 base, and 14 bases lay in between. There are 15 residues in the CDR3. CDR3 in amino acids: CASSKGQGSQETQYF. The CDR3 nucleotides are TGTGCCAGCAGCAAGGGGCAAGGATCCCAAGAGACCCAGTACTTC.

As concerns this clonotype: The junction shows a germline mismatch at one end, possibly a read error. This chain joins TRBV2 and TRBJ2-1; no definite D call. CDR3 size: 14 residues. From germline, CDR1 is SNHLY and CDR2 FYNNEI. The CDR3 loop reads CASREGSSYNEQFF. CDR3 nucleotide sequence: TGTGCCAGCAGGGAAGGTAGCTCCTACAATGAGCAGTTCTTC. The variable domain in full, completed from reference TRBV2 and TRBJ2-1, reads EPEVTQTPSHQVTQMGQEVILRCVPISNHLYFYWYRQILGQKVEFLVSFYNNEISEKSEIFDDQFSVERPDGSNFTLKIRSTKLEDSAMYFCASREGSSYNEQFFGPGTRLTVL.

This clonotype came up many times. CDR3 protein: CSARVAQGGTKNIQYF. CDR3 DNA sequence: TGCAGTGCTAGAGTGGCGCAGGGCGGTACCAAAAACATTCAGTACTTC. The J gene is TRBJ2-4, the V gene TRBV20-1; D is perhaps TRBD1 (5 bases). This CDR3 has 16 amino acids. Trimming stripped 1 base from V and 2 bases from J, with 15 bases between. Germline CDR1 reads DFQATT; CDR2 reads SNEGSKA (reference sequence).

This clonotype was seen repeatedly, ten times or more. The V call is TRBV10-3, the J call TRBJ2-2; a weak D match, TRBD1 (6 bases). Germline V gives CDR1 ENHRY, CDR2 SYGVKD. V was clipped by 11 bases and J by 6 bases, with 19 bases between them. The length of the CDR3 is 14 residues. DNA of the CDR3: TGTGCCGTAGCCGGGACAAAGTCCGCCGGGGAGCTGTTTTTT. Translated: CAVAGTKSAGELFF.

This clonotype was counted many times. This chain links TRBV12-3 or TRBV12-4 with TRBJ1-3; 8 nucleotides agree with TRBD1. The CDR3 has 16 amino acids. Unmatched junction bases numbered 7, after V lost 6 bases and J lost 0 bases. The CDR3 DNA follows: TGTGCCAGCAGCCTCGGACAGGGAGACTCTGGAAACACCATATATTTT. This encodes CASSLGQGDSGNTIYF.

This clonotype was seen a few times. The rearrangement joins TRBV20-1 to TRBJ2-1; D is ambiguous. V lost 3 bases and J lost 3, with 0 bases in between. The CDR3 is 10 residues long. CDR1 and CDR2 (germline): DFQATT, SNEGSKA (reference sequence). This CDR3 reads CSASYNEQFF. CDR3 coding DNA: TGCAGTGCTAGCTACAATGAGCAGTTCTTC.